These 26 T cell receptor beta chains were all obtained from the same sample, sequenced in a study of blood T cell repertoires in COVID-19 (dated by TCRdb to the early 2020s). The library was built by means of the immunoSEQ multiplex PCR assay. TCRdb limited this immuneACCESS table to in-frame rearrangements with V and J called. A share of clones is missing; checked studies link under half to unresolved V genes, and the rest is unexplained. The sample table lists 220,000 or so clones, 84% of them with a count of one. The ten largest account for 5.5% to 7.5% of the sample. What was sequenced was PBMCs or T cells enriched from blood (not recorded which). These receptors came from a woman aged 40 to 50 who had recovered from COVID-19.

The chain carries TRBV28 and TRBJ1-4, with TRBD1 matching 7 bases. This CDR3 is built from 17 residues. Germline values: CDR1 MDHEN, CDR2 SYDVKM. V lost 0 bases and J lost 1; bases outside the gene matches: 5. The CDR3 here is CASSLWTGSGTNEKLFF. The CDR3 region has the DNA TGTGCCAGCAGTTTATGGACAGGGAGCGGAACTAATGAAAAACTGTTTTTT.

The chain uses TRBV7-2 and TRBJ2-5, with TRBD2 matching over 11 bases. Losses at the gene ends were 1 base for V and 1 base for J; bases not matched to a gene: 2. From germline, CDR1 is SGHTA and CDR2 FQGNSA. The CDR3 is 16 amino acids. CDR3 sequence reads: CASSLVLAGVQETQYF. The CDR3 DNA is TGTGCCAGCAGCTTAGTACTAGCGGGAGTCCAAGAGACCCAGTACTTC.

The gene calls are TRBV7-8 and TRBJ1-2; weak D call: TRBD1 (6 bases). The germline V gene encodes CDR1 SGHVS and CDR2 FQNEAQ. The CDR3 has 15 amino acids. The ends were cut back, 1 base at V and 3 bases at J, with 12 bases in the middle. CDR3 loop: CASSLEAQGYYGYTF. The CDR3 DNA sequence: TGTGCCAGCAGCTTAGAAGCCCAGGGGTACTATGGCTACACCTTC.

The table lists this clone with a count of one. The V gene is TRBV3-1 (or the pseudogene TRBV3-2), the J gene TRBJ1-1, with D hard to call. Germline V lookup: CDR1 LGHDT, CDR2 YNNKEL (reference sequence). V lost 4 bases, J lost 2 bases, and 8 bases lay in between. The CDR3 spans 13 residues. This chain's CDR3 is CASSRQINTEAFF. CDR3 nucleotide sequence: TGTGCCAGCAGCCGTCAGATCAACACTGAAGCTTTCTTT.

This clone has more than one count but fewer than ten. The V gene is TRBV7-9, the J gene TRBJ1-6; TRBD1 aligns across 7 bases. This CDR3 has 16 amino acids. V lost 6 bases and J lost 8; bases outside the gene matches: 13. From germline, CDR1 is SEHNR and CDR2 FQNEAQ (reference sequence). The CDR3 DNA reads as TGTGCCAGCAGTCGCATGACAGGGCTTGGGGATTCACCCCTCCACTTT. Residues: CASSRMTGLGDSPLHF.

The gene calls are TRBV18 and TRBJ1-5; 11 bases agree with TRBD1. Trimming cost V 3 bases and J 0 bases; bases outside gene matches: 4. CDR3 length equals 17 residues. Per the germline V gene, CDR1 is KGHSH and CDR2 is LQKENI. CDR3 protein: CASSPDRGPLSNQPQHF. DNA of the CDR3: TGTGCCAGCTCACCGGACAGGGGGCCGCTTAGCAATCAGCCCCAGCATTTT. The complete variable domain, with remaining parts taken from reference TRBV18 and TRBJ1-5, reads NAGVMQNPRHLVRRRGQEARLRCSPMKGHSHVYWYRQLPEEGLKFMVYLQKENIIDESGMPKERFSAEFPKEGPSILRIQQVVRGDSAAYFCASSPDRGPLSNQPQHFGDGTRLSIL.

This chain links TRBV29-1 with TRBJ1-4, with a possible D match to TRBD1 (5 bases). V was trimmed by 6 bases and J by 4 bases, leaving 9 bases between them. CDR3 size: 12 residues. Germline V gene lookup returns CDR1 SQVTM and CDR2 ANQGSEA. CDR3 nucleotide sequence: TGCAGCGTCGGGCAGGGTAATGAAAAACTGTTTTTT. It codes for CSVGQGNEKLFF.

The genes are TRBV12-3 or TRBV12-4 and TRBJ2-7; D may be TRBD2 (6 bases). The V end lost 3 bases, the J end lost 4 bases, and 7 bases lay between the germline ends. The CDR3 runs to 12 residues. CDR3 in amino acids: CASSFGGYEQYF. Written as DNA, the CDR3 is TGTGCCAGCAGTTTCGGGGGTTACGAGCAGTACTTC.

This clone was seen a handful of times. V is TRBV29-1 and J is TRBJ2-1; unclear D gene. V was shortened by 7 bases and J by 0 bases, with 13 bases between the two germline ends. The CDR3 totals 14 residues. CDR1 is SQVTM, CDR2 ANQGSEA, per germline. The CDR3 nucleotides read TGCAGCGCCCTGCAAGAGGCCTCCTACAATGAGCAGTTCTTC. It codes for CSALQEASYNEQFF.

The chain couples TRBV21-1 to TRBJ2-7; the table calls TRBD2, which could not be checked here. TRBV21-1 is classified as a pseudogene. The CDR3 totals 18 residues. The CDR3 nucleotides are TGTGCCAGCAGCAAAGAGGAGGAACCGGGACTAGTATTAATCGAGCAGTACGTC. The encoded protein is CASSKEEEPGLVLIEQYV.

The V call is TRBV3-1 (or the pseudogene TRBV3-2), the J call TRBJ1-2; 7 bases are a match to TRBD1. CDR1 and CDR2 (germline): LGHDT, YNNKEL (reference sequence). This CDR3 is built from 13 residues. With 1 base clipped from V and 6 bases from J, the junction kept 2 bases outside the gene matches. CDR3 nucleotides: TGTGCCAGCAGCCAAGGTGGGACAGATGGCTACACCTTC. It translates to CASSQGGTDGYTF.

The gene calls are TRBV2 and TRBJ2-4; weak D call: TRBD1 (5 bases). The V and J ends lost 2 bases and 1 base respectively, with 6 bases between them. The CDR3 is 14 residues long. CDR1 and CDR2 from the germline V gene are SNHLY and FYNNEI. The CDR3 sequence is CASSEQGAKNIQYF. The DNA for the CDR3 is TGTGCCAGCAGTGAACAGGGTGCCAAAAACATTCAGTACTTC.

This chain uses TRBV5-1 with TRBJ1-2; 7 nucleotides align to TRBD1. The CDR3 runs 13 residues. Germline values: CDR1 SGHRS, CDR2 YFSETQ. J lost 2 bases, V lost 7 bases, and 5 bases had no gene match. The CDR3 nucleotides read TGCGCCAGCTCAGGGGGGCCAAACTATGGCTACACCTTC. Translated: CASSGGPNYGYTF.

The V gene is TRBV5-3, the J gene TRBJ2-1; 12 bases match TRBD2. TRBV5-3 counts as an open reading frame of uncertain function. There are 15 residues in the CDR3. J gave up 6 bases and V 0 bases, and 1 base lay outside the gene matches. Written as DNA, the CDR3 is TGTGCCAGAAGCTTGGGACTAGCGGGAGCCAATGAGCAGTTCTTC. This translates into CARSLGLAGANEQFF.

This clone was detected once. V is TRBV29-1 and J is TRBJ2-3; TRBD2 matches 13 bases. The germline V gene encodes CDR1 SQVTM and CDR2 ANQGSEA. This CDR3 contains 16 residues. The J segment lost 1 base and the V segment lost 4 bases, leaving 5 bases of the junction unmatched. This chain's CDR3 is CSVGTSGRGGTDTQYF. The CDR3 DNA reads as TGCAGCGTTGGGACTAGCGGGAGAGGTGGCACAGATACGCAGTATTTT.

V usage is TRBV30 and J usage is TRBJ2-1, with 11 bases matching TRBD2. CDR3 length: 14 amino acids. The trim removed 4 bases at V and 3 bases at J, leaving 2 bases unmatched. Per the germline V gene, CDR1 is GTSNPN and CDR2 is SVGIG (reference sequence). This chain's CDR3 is CAWKGTSGYNEQFF. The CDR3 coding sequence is TGTGCCTGGAAGGGGACTAGCGGCTACAATGAGCAGTTCTTC.

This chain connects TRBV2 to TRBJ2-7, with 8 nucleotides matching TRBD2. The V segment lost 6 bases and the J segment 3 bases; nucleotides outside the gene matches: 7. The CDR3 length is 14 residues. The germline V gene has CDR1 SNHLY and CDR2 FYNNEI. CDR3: CASSKTSVNYEQYF. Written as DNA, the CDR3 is TGTGCCAGCAGCAAGACTAGCGTTAACTACGAGCAGTACTTC.

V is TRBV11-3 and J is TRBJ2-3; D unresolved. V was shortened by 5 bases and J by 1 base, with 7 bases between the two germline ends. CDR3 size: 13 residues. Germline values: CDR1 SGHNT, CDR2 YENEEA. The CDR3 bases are TGTGCCAGCAGCGCACAAGGCACAGATACGCAGTATTTT. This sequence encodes CASSAQGTDTQYF.

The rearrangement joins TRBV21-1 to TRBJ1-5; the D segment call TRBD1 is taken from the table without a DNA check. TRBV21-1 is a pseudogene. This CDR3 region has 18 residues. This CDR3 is CARVTGGIPYAGGQPQHF. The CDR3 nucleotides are TGTGCCAGAGTAACAGGGGGCATCCCGTACGCAGGTGGTCAGCCCCAGCATTTT.

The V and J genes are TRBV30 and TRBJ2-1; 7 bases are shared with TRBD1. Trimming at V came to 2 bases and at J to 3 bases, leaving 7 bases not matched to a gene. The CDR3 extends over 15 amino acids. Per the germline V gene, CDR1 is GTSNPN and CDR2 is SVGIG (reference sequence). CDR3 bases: TGTGCCTGGAGTCTCTTGGGGACAGTCTACAATGAGCAGTTCTTC. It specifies CAWSLLGTVYNEQFF.

The CDR3 DNA sequence: TGTGCCAGCAGGACAGGGGGTAACTATGGCTACACCTTC. Translation gives CASRTGGNYGYTF. This chain joins TRBV28 and TRBJ1-2, with 9 bases that match TRBD1. The germline V gene has CDR1 MDHEN and CDR2 SYDVKM. V shed 6 bases, J shed 1 base, and the junction held 0 bases outside the gene matches. This CDR3 spans 13 amino acids.

CDR3 in amino acids: CASSLVRGEGPNEQFF. CDR3 DNA sequence: TGCGCCAGCAGCTTGGTTCGCGGGGAAGGGCCCAATGAGCAGTTCTTC. This rearrangement joins TRBV5-1 to TRBJ2-1; D may be TRBD2 (6 bases). With 0 bases removed from V and 6 bases from J, the gap between germline ends came to 16 bases. The CDR3 length is 16 residues. Germline CDR1 SGHRS, CDR2 YFSETQ. Full variable domain (remainder filled in from reference TRBV5-1 and TRBJ2-1): KAGVTQTPRYLIKTRGQQVTLSCSPISGHRSVSWYQQTPGQGLQFLFEYFSETQRNKGNFPGRFSGRQFSNSRSEMNVSTLELGDSALYLCASSLVRGEGPNEQFFGPGTRLTVL.

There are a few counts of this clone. Written as DNA, the CDR3 is TGTGCCAGCTCGCGTACCCAGGGGGACACTGAAGCTTTCTTT. Protein sequence: CASSRTQGDTEAFF. The rearrangement uses TRBV18 and TRBJ1-1; TRBD1 matches at 7 bases. The CDR3 covers 14 residues. The germline V gene encodes CDR1 KGHSH and CDR2 LQKENI. With V trimmed by 6 bases and J by 3 bases, 7 bases remained unmatched.

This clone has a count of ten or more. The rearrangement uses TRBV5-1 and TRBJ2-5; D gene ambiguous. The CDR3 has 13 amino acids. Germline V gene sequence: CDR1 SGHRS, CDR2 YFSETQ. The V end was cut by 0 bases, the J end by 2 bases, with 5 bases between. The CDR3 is CASSLVLQETQYF. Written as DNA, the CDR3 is TGCGCCAGCAGCTTGGTTCTTCAAGAGACCCAGTACTTC.

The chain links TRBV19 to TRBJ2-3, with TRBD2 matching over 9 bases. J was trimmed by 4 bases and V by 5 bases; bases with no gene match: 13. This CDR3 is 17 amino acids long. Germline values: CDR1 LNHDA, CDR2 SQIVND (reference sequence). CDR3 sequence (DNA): TGTGCCAGTAGTTCGCCGTCACGGGTAGCGGGGGCAGATACGCAGTATTTT. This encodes CASSSPSRVAGADTQYF.

In DNA, the CDR3 is TGTGCCAGCAGCCGAGCAGGGGCGAGTGGGGCCAACGTCCTGACTTTC. Amino acid sequence: CASSRAGASGANVLTF. The V call is TRBV3-1 (or the pseudogene TRBV3-2), the J call TRBJ2-6, with D tentatively TRBD1 (6 bases). CDR1 and CDR2 (germline): LGHDT, YNNKEL (reference sequence). Trimming took 4 bases from V and 3 from J, leaving 13 bases between them. The CDR3 contains 16 residues.